The source of this TCR beta chain is a study of T cells in Graves' hyperthyroidism and ophthalmopathy. Each person with ophthalmopathy scored at least 3 on the Clinical Activity Score, reached NOSPECS grade 4 or higher, and had been ill under 3 months. Germline CDR1 is SGHTA and CDR2 is FQGNSA. The V end lost 0 bases, the J end lost 6 bases, and 8 bases lay between the germline ends. The length of the CDR3 is 14 residues. The table lists this clonotype with many counts. RNA transcripts yielded amplified TCR beta CDR3 regions. A first-round RT-PCR of the TCR CDR3 used the HTBI primer set. MiXCR, run by TCRdb on the multiplex PCR reads, gives a single entry per CDR3 protein. Counted here are roughly 500,000 distinct CDR3 sequences, 15% to 20% occurring once; the ten biggest clones make up 25% to 30%.

This clonotype originated in a young woman with Graves' ophthalmopathy. This sequence joins TRBV7-2 and TRBJ2-2; D gene ambiguous. Sequencing was done on a sample of blood. The CDR3 loop reads CASSLALGPGELFF. CDR3 sequence (DNA): TGTGCCAGCAGCTTAGCGCTGGGCCCCGGGGAGCTGTTTTTT.